This TCR beta chain came from a study of cytomegalovirus exposure and HLA in healthy donors. Study-wide context: When just under 400 donors were genotyped, more than 70% of them were found to fall in the Caucasian-associated ancestry cluster.

This CDR3 region has 13 residues. Germline V lookup: CDR1 SGDLS, CDR2 YYNGEE. Between the trimmed V and J ends, which lost 1 base and 8 bases, there was a span of 12 bases. General observations from the study: In most subjects, TCR beta sequences reportedly gave accurate predictions of HLA-A and HLA-B alleles. Prior analysis indicated that the majority of TCR beta V segments exhibited productivity approximately 87% or approximately 30% of the time. Specificity of a few CMV-associated chains for CMV antigens was verified in vitro.

Of note for this clone: Its antigen is currently unknown.

Vbeta (60) and Jbeta (13) primers were used in the PCR. TCRdb keeps only in-frame clones here, not all; method: immunoSEQ multiplex PCR. The sample shows about 160,000 clones, 65% to 80% of them seen only once. The TCR sequence derives from a man aged 35 to 55 in good health and CMV-seronegative. This chain connects TRBV9 to TRBJ1-2; D call uncertain. Input material: PBMCs. The DNA of the CDR3 is TGTGCCAGCAGCGTAAGTTCTAGCTCCGGCTACACCTTC. Amino acid sequence: CASSVSSSSGYTF.